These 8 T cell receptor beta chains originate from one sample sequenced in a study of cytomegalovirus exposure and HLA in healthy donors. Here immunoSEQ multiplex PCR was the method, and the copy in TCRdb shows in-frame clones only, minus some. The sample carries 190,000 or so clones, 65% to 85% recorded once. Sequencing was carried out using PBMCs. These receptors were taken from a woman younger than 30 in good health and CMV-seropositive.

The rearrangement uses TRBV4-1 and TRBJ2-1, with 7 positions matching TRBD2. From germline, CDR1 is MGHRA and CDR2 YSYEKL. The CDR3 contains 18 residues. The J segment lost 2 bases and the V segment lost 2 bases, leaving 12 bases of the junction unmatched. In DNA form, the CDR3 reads TGCGCCAGCAGCCAATTACTTATCAGGGAGGGTGCCTACAATGAGCAGTTCTTC. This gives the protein CASSQLLIREGAYNEQFF.

CDR3 in amino acids: CASSQQDMGAFYGYTF. The CDR3 region has the DNA TGTGCCAGTAGTCAACAGGACATGGGGGCATTCTATGGCTACACCTTC. V is TRBV19 and J is TRBJ1-2; D may be TRBD1 (6 bases). Trimming removed 5 bases at V and 4 bases at J, with 20 bases between. Germline values: CDR1 LNHDA, CDR2 SQIVND (reference sequence). CDR3 length: 16 residues.

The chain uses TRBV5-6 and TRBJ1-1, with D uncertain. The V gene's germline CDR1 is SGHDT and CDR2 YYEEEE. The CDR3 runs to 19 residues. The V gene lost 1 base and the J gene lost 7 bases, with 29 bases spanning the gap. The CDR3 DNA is TGTGCCAGCAGCTTGTTAAGTCATCCGGTCTGGTACCTCACTGATGAAGCTTTCTTT. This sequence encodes CASSLLSHPVWYLTDEAFF.

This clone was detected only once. The CDR3 sequence is CSVVRRASGGMDTQYF. The CDR3 nucleotides are TGCAGCGTTGTCCGAAGGGCTAGCGGGGGGATGGATACGCAGTATTTT. The V call is TRBV29-1, the J call TRBJ2-3, with 11 bases that match TRBD2. The CDR3 extends over 16 amino acids. The V gene end was trimmed by 4 bases and the J gene end by 6 bases; junction bases not matched to a gene: 12. The germline V gene has CDR1 SQVTM and CDR2 ANQGSEA.

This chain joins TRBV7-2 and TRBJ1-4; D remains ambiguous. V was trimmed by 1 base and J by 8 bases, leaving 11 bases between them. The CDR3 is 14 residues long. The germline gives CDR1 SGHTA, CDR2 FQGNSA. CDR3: CASSLDYSSEKLFF. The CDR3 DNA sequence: TGTGCCAGCAGCTTAGATTACAGCTCCGAAAAACTGTTTTTT.

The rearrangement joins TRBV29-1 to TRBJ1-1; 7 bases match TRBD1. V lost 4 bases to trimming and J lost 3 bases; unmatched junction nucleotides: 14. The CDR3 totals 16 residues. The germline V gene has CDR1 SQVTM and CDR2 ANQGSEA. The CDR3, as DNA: TGCAGCGTTGCCAGTAGACAGGGAGCGAGGGACACTGAAGCTTTCTTT. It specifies CSVASRQGARDTEAFF.

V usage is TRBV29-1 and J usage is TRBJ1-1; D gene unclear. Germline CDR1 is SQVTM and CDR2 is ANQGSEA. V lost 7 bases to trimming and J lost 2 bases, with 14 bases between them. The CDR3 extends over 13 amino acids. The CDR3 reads CSASEGGNTEAFF. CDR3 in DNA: TGCAGCGCATCGGAGGGAGGCAACACTGAAGCTTTCTTT. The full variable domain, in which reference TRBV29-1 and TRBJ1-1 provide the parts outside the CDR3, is SAVISQKPSRDICQRGTSLTIQCQVDSQVTMMFWYRQQPGQSLTLIATANQGSEATYESGFVIDKFPISRPNLTFSTLTVSNMSPEDSSIYLCSASEGGNTEAFFGQGTRLTVV.

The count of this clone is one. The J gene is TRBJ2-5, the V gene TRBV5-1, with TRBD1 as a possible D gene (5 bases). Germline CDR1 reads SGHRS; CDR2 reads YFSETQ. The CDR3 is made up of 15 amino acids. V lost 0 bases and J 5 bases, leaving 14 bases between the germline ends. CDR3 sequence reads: CASSLEGRAGETQYF. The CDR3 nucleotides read TGCGCCAGCAGCTTGGAGGGCAGGGCAGGGGAGACCCAGTACTTC.